The clone carrying this T cell receptor (beta chain) came up a few times. The record originates from a study of blood T cell repertoires in COVID-19. Overall study context: The study drew acute and convalescent COVID-19 samples from the United States, Italy and Spain.

The protocol was immunoSEQ multiplex PCR, while the TCRdb copy is restricted to in-frame clones and leaves out a portion. The sample contains 100,000 to 150,000 clones, more than 80% of which appear only once. The TCR originated in an elderly woman with COVID-19, enrolled during active disease. The sequenced material came from peripheral blood.

In nucleotides, the CDR3 is TGTGCCATCAGTCAGGGATACACTGAAGCTTTCTTT. It translates to CAISQGYTEAFF. The chain links TRBV10-3 to TRBJ1-1; maybe TRBD1 (5 bases). Trimming pared 5 bases from V and 3 bases from J, leaving 7 bases between. Germline CDR1 and CDR2: ENHRY and SYGVKD. This CDR3 has 12 residues.